This TCR beta chain was sequenced during a study of identical twins. Each donor (without exception) was a healthy Caucasian. V was trimmed by 9 bases and J by 6 bases, leaving 14 bases between them. The CDR3 has 13 amino acids. Germline lookup yields CDR1 KGHDR and CDR2 SFDVKD. This clonotype occurred a few times. Its antigen is undetermined. Study-wide points: Compared with unrelated sharing, twin-shared out-of-frame alpha sequences had more low-probability sequences.

A template switching step contributed a universal primer site, while unique molecular identifiers were present in the cDNA. TCRdb used MiXCR to reprocess the 5' RACE reads, holding one entry per CDR3 protein. The sample yields 1.5 million to 2 million distinct CDR3 sequences, around a third seen once. The sequence was obtained from a newborn girl in good health. This chain links TRBV24-1 with TRBJ2-1; D is unclear. Sequenced material: cord blood. The chain's CDR3 is CATGRRWINEQFF. The CDR3 region has the DNA TGTGCCACCGGCCGACGGTGGATCAATGAGCAGTTCTTC.